Following are 16 T cell receptor beta chains from one sample sequenced in a study of blood T cell repertoires in COVID-19. The data were produced by immunoSEQ multiplex PCR, yet TCRdb's version contains in-frame clones alone and is incomplete. The repertoire consists of under 130,000 clones, with roughly 80% occurring once and the leading ten covering 15% to 19%. What was sequenced was peripheral blood. The receptors originated from a woman aged 80 or over with acute or convalescent COVID-19.

The rearrangement links TRBV6-1 to TRBJ2-1, with TRBD1 identical over 7 bases. J gave up 6 bases and V 1 base, and 6 bases lay outside the gene matches. This CDR3 is built from 15 residues. CDR1 and CDR2 from the germline V gene are MNHNS and SASEGT. CDR3 bases: TGTGCCAGCAGTGAAGGGGGACAGCGCCGCAATGAGCAGTTCTTC. Its protein is CASSEGGQRRNEQFF.

This chain uses TRBV7-7 with TRBJ2-2, with D perhaps matching TRBD1 (5 bases). In germline, CDR1 is SSHAT, CDR2 FNYEAQ (reference sequence). This CDR3 region has 14 residues. V gave up 5 bases and J gave up 2 bases, with 9 bases separating them. For the CDR3, the DNA is TGTGCCAGCAGCCCGGACACCAACACCGGGGAGCTGTTTTTT. As protein: CASSPDTNTGELFF.

The chain uses TRBV9 and TRBJ2-3, with D possibly being TRBD2 (5 bases). CDR1 is SGDLS and CDR2 is YYNGEE in the germline V gene. This CDR3 contains 15 residues. V was clipped by 6 bases and J by 0 bases, with 14 bases between them. This CDR3 is CASTRRGSSTDTQYF. CDR3 nucleotides: TGTGCCAGCACCCGTAGAGGGTCCAGCACAGATACGCAGTATTTT.

V gene TRBV2 combines with J gene TRBJ1-5; D call uncertain. The CDR3 is 13 amino acids. Trimming removed 2 bases from V and 10 bases from J, with 12 bases in between. In germline, CDR1 is SNHLY, CDR2 FYNNEI. The CDR3 region has the DNA TGTGCCAGCAGTGAAAGGCCCGAGGGCCCCCAGCATTTT. It translates to CASSERPEGPQHF.

With regard to this clone: A read error may account for a junction end that differs from germline. This chain links TRBV28 with TRBJ2-2; no clear D gene. The CDR3 is 12 residues long. From germline, CDR1 is MDHEN and CDR2 SYDVKM. For the CDR3, the DNA is TGTGCCAGCAGTTCACAGCCCGGAGAGCTGTTTTTT. Translation gives CASSSQPGELFF.

The chain has TRBV2 and TRBJ2-3, with TRBD2 as a possible D gene (6 bases). With 6 bases removed from V and 5 bases from J, the gap between germline ends came to 9 bases. CDR3 length: 12 amino acids. Germline V CDR1 and CDR2: SNHLY, FYNNEI. In DNA form, the CDR3 reads TGTGCCAGCAGCCTGGGGGGAGATACGCAGTATTTT. It codes for CASSLGGDTQYF.

The chain is built from TRBV9 and TRBJ2-1, with unresolved D. The CDR3 is 14 residues long. Per germline, CDR1 SGDLS and CDR2 YYNGEE. V lost 2 bases to trimming and J lost 1 base, with 7 bases between them. Written as DNA, the CDR3 is TGTGCCAGCAGCGTGCTAGGTTCCTACAATGAGCAGTTCTTC. Its protein product is CASSVLGSYNEQFF.

This chain links TRBV7-6 with TRBJ2-7; 8 positions match TRBD1. This CDR3 spans 16 amino acids. CDR1 SGHVS and CDR2 FNYEAQ come from the germline V gene. J was trimmed by 1 base and V by 2 bases; bases with no gene match: 7. CDR3 coding DNA: TGTGCCAGCAGCTTAAAAACCGGGACAGGATCCTACGAGCAGTACTTC. Amino acids: CASSLKTGTGSYEQYF.

The chain recombines TRBV25-1 with TRBJ2-7, with 9 positions matching TRBD1. The germline V gene encodes CDR1 MGHDK and CDR2 SYGVNS. The CDR3 has 14 amino acids. Germline trimming cut 1 base from V and 12 bases from J; bases unmatched to any gene: 10. CDR3 bases: TGTGCCAGCAGTGAATCTTCGGGACAGGGTATTTCGTACGTC. Protein sequence: CASSESSGQGISYV.

As regards this clone: Other DNA sequences within the sample encode an identical CDR3. The chain couples TRBV29-1 to TRBJ1-1, with unresolved D. The CDR3 is 11 residues long. The germline V gene encodes CDR1 SQVTM and CDR2 ANQGSEA. V lost 4 bases to trimming and J lost 5 bases, with 8 bases between them. This CDR3 reads CSVVGGTEAFF. DNA of the CDR3: TGCAGCGTTGTCGGAGGGACTGAAGCTTTCTTT.

The chain employs TRBV30 and TRBJ1-1; a possible D gene is TRBD1 (6 bases). Germline-derived CDR1 and CDR2 are GTSNPN and SVGIG (reference sequence). V was clipped by 5 bases and J by 1 base, with 8 bases between them. The CDR3 spans 12 residues. Written as DNA, the CDR3 is TGTGCCTGGGACAGGCCGAACACTGAAGCTTTCTTT. It specifies CAWDRPNTEAFF.

V gene TRBV19 combines with J gene TRBJ2-5; D is perhaps TRBD2 (5 bases). The CDR3 contains 13 residues. The V end was cut by 1 base, the J end by 9 bases, with 12 bases between. Per germline, CDR1 LNHDA and CDR2 SQIVND (reference sequence). The DNA for the CDR3 is TGTGCCAGTAGTATAGGGGTCGCGGAGGCCCAGTACTTC. This codes for CASSIGVAEAQYF. The full variable domain, rest sourced from reference TRBV19 and TRBJ2-5, is DGGITQSPKYLFRKEGQNVTLSCEQNLNHDAMYWYRQDPGQGLRLIYYSQIVNDFQKGDIAEGYSVSREKKESFPLTVTSAQKNPTAFYLCASSIGVAEAQYFGPGTRLLVL.

The gene calls are TRBV10-1 and TRBJ2-3, with unresolved D. The CDR3 has 14 amino acids. Trimming cost V 3 bases and J 0 bases, with 7 bases left between them. The germline V gene encodes CDR1 WNHNN and CDR2 SYGVQD (reference sequence). This chain's CDR3 is CASSDGSSTDTQYF. The CDR3 DNA sequence: TGCGCCAGCAGTGACGGGTCTAGCACAGATACGCAGTATTTT.

The J gene is TRBJ2-1, the V gene TRBV14; TRBD1 might be the D (6 bases). V was pared by 1 base and J by 4 bases, with 17 bases between. CDR1 is SGHDN, CDR2 FVKESK, per germline. The CDR3 extends over 17 amino acids. In DNA form, the CDR3 reads TGTGCCAGCAGCCAAGGATGGGGGCTTGGGGTTTACAATGAGCAGTTCTTC. This translates into CASSQGWGLGVYNEQFF.

The chain is built from TRBV5-1 and TRBJ2-2; TRBD1 might be the D (6 bases). CDR3 length: 15 amino acids. Germline assignment: CDR1 SGHRS and CDR2 YFSETQ. Trimming pared 4 bases from V and 0 bases from J, leaving 10 bases between. CDR3 in DNA: TGCGCCAGCAGCCAGGACAGATCGAACACCGGGGAGCTGTTTTTT. Amino acids: CASSQDRSNTGELFF.

This CDR3 is CASGITGQETQYF. CDR3 DNA sequence: TGCGCCAGCGGCATAACAGGGCAAGAGACCCAGTACTTC. The V call is TRBV5-1, the J call TRBJ2-5, with TRBD1 as a possible D gene (6 bases). CDR3 length: 13 residues. Germline CDR1 SGHRS, CDR2 YFSETQ. Trimming removed 7 bases at V and 2 bases at J, with 12 bases between.